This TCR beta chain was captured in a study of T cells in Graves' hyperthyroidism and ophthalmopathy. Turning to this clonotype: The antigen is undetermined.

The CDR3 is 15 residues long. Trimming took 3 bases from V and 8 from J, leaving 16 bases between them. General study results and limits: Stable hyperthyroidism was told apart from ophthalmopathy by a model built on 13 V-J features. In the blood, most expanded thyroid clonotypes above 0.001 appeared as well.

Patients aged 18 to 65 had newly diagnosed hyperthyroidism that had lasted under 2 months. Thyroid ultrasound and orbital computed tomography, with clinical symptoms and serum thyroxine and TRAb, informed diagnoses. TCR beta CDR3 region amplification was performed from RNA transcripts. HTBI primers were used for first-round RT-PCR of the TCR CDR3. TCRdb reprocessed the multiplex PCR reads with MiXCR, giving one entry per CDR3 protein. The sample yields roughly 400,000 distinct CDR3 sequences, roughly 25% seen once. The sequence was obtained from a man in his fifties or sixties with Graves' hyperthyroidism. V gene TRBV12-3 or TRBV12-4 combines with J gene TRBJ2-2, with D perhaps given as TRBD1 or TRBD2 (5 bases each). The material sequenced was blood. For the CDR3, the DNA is TGTGCCAGCAGTTTTGCCGAGAGGGGTGGGGGGGAGCTGTTTTTT. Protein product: CASSFAERGGGELFF.